Included here is one TCR beta chain sequence, with context. The target antigen is unknown. The time point: week 23, last vaccination. One vaccine dose held 300 ug of mutant IDH1 20-mer peptide and came with topical imiquimod. Generated by immunoSEQ multiplex PCR, the TCRdb table keeps only in-frame clones and is missing some. The repertoire holds about 33,000 clones, 70% to 90% seen once, with around 2.5% in the top ten. V lost 9 bases to trimming and J lost 3 bases, with 15 bases between them. The CDR3 consists of 14 residues. Germline-derived CDR1 and CDR2 are SGHRS and YFSETQ. The data belong to a study of a mutant IDH1 vaccine in newly diagnosed glioma. Study background: Eight vaccine injections were given to patients in weeks 1, 3, 5, 7, 11, 15, 19 and 23. With temozolomide cycles, or 4-6 weeks after radiotherapy alone, vaccination was started. Treated patients had a mean age of approximately 40 years and an approximately 62% male, around 40% female split. The earlier regimen, radiotherapy, temozolomide, or both, was most often both.

Material: PBMCs, obtained from a glioma patient whose treatment included an IDH1 peptide vaccine. V usage is TRBV5-1 and J usage is TRBJ2-2; no firm D call. This sequence originates from a man aged 40-55 years with glioma. In DNA form, the CDR3 reads TGCGCCACCACCCCCCAAACCGACACCGGGGAGCTGTTTTTT. It yields the protein CATTPQTDTGELFF.